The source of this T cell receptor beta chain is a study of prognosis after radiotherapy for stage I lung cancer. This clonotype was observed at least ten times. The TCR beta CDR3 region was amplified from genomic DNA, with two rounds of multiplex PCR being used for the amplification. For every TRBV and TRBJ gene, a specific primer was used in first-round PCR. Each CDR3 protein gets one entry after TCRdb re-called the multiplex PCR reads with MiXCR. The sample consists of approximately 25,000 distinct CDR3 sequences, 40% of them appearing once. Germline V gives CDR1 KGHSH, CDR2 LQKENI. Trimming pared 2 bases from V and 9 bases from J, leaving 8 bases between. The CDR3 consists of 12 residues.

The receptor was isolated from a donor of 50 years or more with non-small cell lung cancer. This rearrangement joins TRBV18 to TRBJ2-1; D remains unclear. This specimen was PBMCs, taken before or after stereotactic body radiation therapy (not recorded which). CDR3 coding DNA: TGTGCCAGCTCACCATCAGTGGTTGAGCAGTTCTTC. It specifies CASSPSVVEQFF.